These 28 T cell receptor beta chains came from one sample sequenced in a study of neoadjuvant anti-PD-1 for oral cavity cancer. Libraries were prepared by immunoSEQ multiplex PCR; TCRdb keeps only in-frame clonotypes and omits some of them. The sample lists some 9,500 clones, 65% to 70% seen once, with about 4% in the top ten. Time point denoted: after neoadjuvant nivolumab, at surgical resection. The sample here was PBMCs, taken after nivolumab (anti-PD-1) treatment. Every receptor here comes from a person aged 35-79 years with oral cavity squamous cell carcinoma.

The rearrangement links TRBV11-3 to TRBJ2-3; D uncertain. Germline lookup yields CDR1 SGHNT and CDR2 YENEEA. Trimming left V 5 bases short and J 0 bases short, with 15 bases between. The CDR3 consists of 16 residues. For the CDR3, the DNA is TGTGCCAGCAGCGCGCAAGGCGGCAAGAGCACAGATACGCAGTATTTT. Its translation: CASSAQGGKSTDTQYF.

The chain links TRBV5-1 to TRBJ1-2; D is unresolved. Per the germline V gene, CDR1 is SGHRS and CDR2 is YFSETQ. The CDR3 contains 14 residues. Trimming pared 5 bases from V and 4 bases from J, leaving 15 bases between. The CDR3 region has the DNA TGCGCCAGCAGGCAGCCCAGTCCCCTCTATGGCTACACCTTC. It is translated as CASRQPSPLYGYTF.

V gene TRBV29-1 combines with J gene TRBJ2-7; D not resolved. The CDR3 consists of 13 residues. V shed 8 bases and J shed 6 bases, with 20 bases lying between them. CDR1 SQVTM and CDR2 ANQGSEA come from the germline V gene. CDR3 protein: CSMTRRPGGEQYF. The CDR3 nucleotides read TGCAGCATGACCCGCCGGCCCGGCGGCGAGCAGTACTTC.

V is TRBV5-1 and J is TRBJ2-1, with D possibly TRBD2 on 5 matching bases. CDR1 and CDR2 (germline): SGHRS, YFSETQ. The CDR3 covers 12 residues. Trimming left V 4 bases short and J 9 bases short, with 11 bases between. The CDR3 DNA reads TGCGCCAGCAGCAACGGCCGGGGTGAGCAGTTCTTC. It translates to CASSNGRGEQFF. The complete variable domain, with remaining parts taken from reference TRBV5-1 and TRBJ2-1, reads KAGVTQTPRYLIKTRGQQVTLSCSPISGHRSVSWYQQTPGQGLQFLFEYFSETQRNKGNFPGRFSGRQFSNSRSEMNVSTLELGDSALYLCASSNGRGEQFFGPGTRLTVL.

This chain connects TRBV6-6 to TRBJ2-7; the D is unclear. The CDR3 sequence is 15 residues long. CDR1 is MNHNY, CDR2 SVGAGI, per germline (reference sequence). V gave up 6 bases and J gave up 3 bases, with 18 bases separating them. The CDR3 DNA is TGTGCCAGCAGCCCCGGTGGTGTTTCGAACTACGAGCAGTACTTC. The encoded protein is CASSPGGVSNYEQYF.

V usage is TRBV2 and J usage is TRBJ1-1; 10 nucleotides agree with TRBD1. With 4 bases clipped from V and 4 bases from J, the junction kept 6 bases outside the gene matches. Germline V gene lookup returns CDR1 SNHLY and CDR2 FYNNEI. This CDR3 region has 15 residues. In DNA form, the CDR3 reads TGTGCCAGCAGTGTTCTGCGGACAGGGGGCACTGAAGCTTTCTTT. Translation: CASSVLRTGGTEAFF.

The chain is built from TRBV7-2 and TRBJ2-1; 12 nucleotides line up with TRBD2. Germline V gives CDR1 SGHTA, CDR2 FQGNSA. V dropped 4 bases and J dropped 3; count of bases not matched to a gene: 10. There are 18 residues in the CDR3. This CDR3 is CASSSSQLAGGLYNEQFF. The CDR3 DNA sequence: TGTGCCAGCAGCTCTAGCCAGCTAGCGGGGGGGCTCTACAATGAGCAGTTCTTC.

The chain combines TRBV7-8 with TRBJ2-5; no firm D call. The germline V and J ends were trimmed by 1 base and 0 bases, with 9 bases remaining between them. The CDR3 runs to 15 residues. The germline gives CDR1 SGHVS, CDR2 FQNEAQ. In nucleotides, the CDR3 is TGTGCCAGCAGCTTAGAACTTGGGTACCAAGAGACCCAGTACTTC. Translation: CASSLELGYQETQYF. The full variable domain, completed using reference TRBV7-8 and TRBJ2-5, is GAGVSQSPRYKVAKRGQDVALRCDPISGHVSLFWYQQALGQGPEFLTYFQNEAQLDKSGLPSDRFFAERPEGSVSTLKIQRTQQEDSAVYLCASSLELGYQETQYFGPGTRLLVL.

This clone has more than one count but fewer than ten. This chain joins TRBV19 and TRBJ1-5; no clear D. CDR1 is LNHDA, CDR2 SQIVND, per germline (reference sequence). V gave up 3 bases and J gave up 4 bases, with 13 bases separating them. The CDR3 contains 15 residues. The CDR3 sequence is CASSILLVGNQPQHF. CDR3 in DNA: TGTGCCAGTAGTATTTTGTTGGTAGGGAATCAGCCCCAGCATTTT. The variable domain in full, completed from reference TRBV19 and TRBJ1-5, reads DGGITQSPKYLFRKEGQNVTLSCEQNLNHDAMYWYRQDPGQGLRLIYYSQIVNDFQKGDIAEGYSVSREKKESFPLTVTSAQKNPTAFYLCASSILLVGNQPQHFGDGTRLSIL.

The chain combines TRBV11-3 with TRBJ2-2; TRBD2 is a possible D gene (5 bases). Trimming pared 0 bases from V and 7 bases from J, leaving 12 bases between. CDR3 size: 15 residues. CDR1 and CDR2 from the germline V gene are SGHNT and YENEEA. The CDR3 region is CASSLDRAGDGELFF. In DNA form, the CDR3 reads TGTGCCAGCAGCTTAGATCGGGCGGGCGACGGGGAGCTGTTTTTT.

This clone was detected only a few times. CDR3 region: CASRQGPSYEQYF. The CDR3 DNA reads as TGTGCCAGCCGACAGGGGCCCTCCTACGAGCAGTACTTC. The chain couples TRBV2 to TRBJ2-7; 8 positions agree with TRBD1. The CDR3 runs to 13 residues. The trim removed 8 bases at V and 0 bases at J, leaving 3 bases unmatched. CDR1 is SNHLY and CDR2 is FYNNEI in the germline V gene. The full variable domain, in which reference TRBV2 and TRBJ2-7 provide the parts outside the CDR3, is EPEVTQTPSHQVTQMGQEVILRCVPISNHLYFYWYRQILGQKVEFLVSFYNNEISEKSEIFDDQFSVERPDGSNFTLKIRSTKLEDSAMYFCASRQGPSYEQYFGPGTRLTVT.

The chain recombines TRBV19 with TRBJ1-2; 9 bases agree with TRBD1. With V trimmed by 6 bases and J by 2 bases, 7 bases remained unmatched. The CDR3 has 15 amino acids. Germline CDR1 is LNHDA and CDR2 is SQIVND (reference sequence). CDR3 loop: CASREVQGANYGYTF. In DNA, the CDR3 is TGTGCCAGTAGAGAAGTACAGGGGGCCAACTATGGCTACACCTTC.

About this clone: At one of its ends the junction is not consistent with the germline gene, which may arise from a read error. The V gene is TRBV27, the J gene TRBJ2-7; 9 bases align to TRBD2. CDR1 and CDR2 from the germline V gene are MNHEY and SMNVEV (reference sequence). The CDR3 extends over 15 amino acids. The CDR3 DNA reads as TGTGCCAGCAGATCAGCGGGGGGTACCTCCCACGAGCAGTACTTC. Translated, it gives CASRSAGGTSHEQYF.

The chain has TRBV6-1 and TRBJ2-7; TRBD1 agrees at 7 bases. V shed 4 bases and J 2 bases; nucleotides not matched to a gene: 5. Per germline, CDR1 MNHNS and CDR2 SASEGT. The CDR3 runs 14 residues. Here the CDR3 reads CASSVRTGTYEQYF. DNA of the CDR3: TGTGCCAGCAGTGTCCGGACAGGCACCTACGAGCAGTACTTC.

The chain recombines TRBV5-1 with TRBJ1-5; D call uncertain. The CDR3 loop spans 13 amino acids. Trimming cost V 0 bases and J 7 bases, with 8 bases left between them. CDR1 and CDR2 (germline): SGHRS, YFSETQ. Written as DNA, the CDR3 is TGCGCCAGCAGCTTGGATTGGGCGCAGCCCCAGCATTTT. Translation: CASSLDWAQPQHF. Combining the CDR3 with reference TRBV5-1 and TRBJ1-5 gives the whole variable domain KAGVTQTPRYLIKTRGQQVTLSCSPISGHRSVSWYQQTPGQGLQFLFEYFSETQRNKGNFPGRFSGRQFSNSRSEMNVSTLELGDSALYLCASSLDWAQPQHFGDGTRLSIL.

The rearrangement joins TRBV6-5 to TRBJ1-2; 9 nucleotides match TRBD1. Trimming cost V 6 bases and J 6 bases; bases outside gene matches: 2. The germline gives CDR1 MNHEY, CDR2 SVGAGI. The CDR3 runs 12 residues. The CDR3 region is CASRRTGDGYTF. CDR3 sequence (DNA): TGTGCCAGCAGGAGGACAGGGGATGGCTACACCTTC.

This clone has only one observation. The rearrangement links TRBV11-1 to TRBJ2-4, with 7 bases matching TRBD1. The length of the CDR3 is 15 residues. V shed 5 bases, J shed 9 bases, and the junction held 13 bases outside the gene matches. Germline-derived CDR1 and CDR2 are SGHAT and FQDESV (reference sequence). This chain's CDR3 is CASSPGTVKFSIQYF. CDR3 coding DNA: TGTGCCAGCAGCCCCGGGACAGTTAAATTCAGCATTCAGTACTTC.

V is TRBV11-2 and J is TRBJ2-7; D is uncertain. CDR1 is SGHAT, CDR2 FQNNGV, per germline. This CDR3 is 14 amino acids long. Deletions cut 0 bases from V and 2 bases from J, with 8 bases between. For the CDR3, the DNA is TGTGCCAGCAGCTTAGAAGTAGGGACCTACGAGCAGTACTTC. It yields the protein CASSLEVGTYEQYF.

The chain employs TRBV6-1 and TRBJ1-6; D is unclear. The CDR3 consists of 14 residues. Germline CDR1 and CDR2: MNHNS and SASEGT. V gave up 4 bases and J gave up 6 bases, with 10 bases separating them. CDR3 DNA sequence: TGTGCCAGCAGTGGCAGGTCTCTTAATTCACCCCTCCACTTT. This translates into CASSGRSLNSPLHF.

V usage is TRBV6-1 and J usage is TRBJ1-1; 8 nucleotides match TRBD1. This CDR3 is built from 15 residues. The germline CDR1 and CDR2 sequences are MNHNS and SASEGT. V dropped 7 bases and J dropped 6; count of bases not matched to a gene: 13. This chain's CDR3 is CASIVRTGRKPEAFF. CDR3 nucleotides: TGTGCCAGCATCGTACGGACAGGGCGAAAACCTGAAGCTTTCTTT.

This clone was found a few times. The chain is built from TRBV2 and TRBJ2-7; TRBD1 aligns across 10 bases. The germline V gene encodes CDR1 SNHLY and CDR2 FYNNEI. The ends lost 6 bases at V and 5 bases at J; junction bases unmatched: 7. CDR3 length: 14 amino acids. The chain's CDR3 is CASSDRGRAHEQYF. Written as DNA, the CDR3 is TGTGCCAGCAGCGACAGGGGGCGCGCGCACGAGCAGTACTTC.

The rearrangement links TRBV19 to TRBJ1-1; the match to TRBD1 covers 7 bases. CDR3 length: 14 amino acids. Per the germline V gene, CDR1 is LNHDA and CDR2 is SQIVND (reference sequence). With 2 bases clipped from V and 4 bases from J, the junction kept 4 bases outside the gene matches. The CDR3 loop is CASSIRQGGTEAFF. Written as DNA, the CDR3 is TGTGCCAGTAGTATACGGCAGGGGGGCACTGAAGCTTTCTTT.

The V call is TRBV7-9, the J call TRBJ1-4, with 11 nucleotides matching TRBD1. The length of the CDR3 is 15 residues. V trimming: 2 bases; J trimming: 7 bases; junction bases outside the gene matches: 3. Per the germline V gene, CDR1 is SEHNR and CDR2 is FQNEAQ (reference sequence). The DNA of the CDR3 is TGTGCCAGCAGCTTAACCGGGACAGGGGGTGAAAAACTGTTTTTT. It translates to CASSLTGTGGEKLFF. Full variable domain (rest looked up from reference TRBV7-9 and TRBJ1-4): DTGVSQNPRHKITKRGQNVTFRCDPISEHNRLYWYRQTLGQGPEFLTYFQNEAQLEKSRLLSDRFSAERPKGSFSTLEIQRTEQGDSAMYLCASSLTGTGGEKLFFGSGTQLSVL.

This chain uses TRBV7-8 with TRBJ1-1, with D uncertain. The germline gives CDR1 SGHVS, CDR2 FQNEAQ. V was cut by 0 bases and J by 1 base, with 3 bases left in between. The length of the CDR3 is 13 residues. CDR3 sequence (DNA): TGTGCCAGCAGCTTAGCGGAGAACACTGAAGCTTTCTTT. It codes for CASSLAENTEAFF.

This clone came up a few times. This rearrangement joins TRBV6-1 to TRBJ1-1; D is possibly TRBD1 (5 bases). CDR3 length: 15 residues. Germline CDR1 is MNHNS and CDR2 is SASEGT. V was cut by 0 bases and J by 2 bases, with 10 bases left in between. The CDR3 DNA follows: TGTGCCAGCAGTGAAGCGGGGGTACCTAACACTGAAGCTTTCTTT. Translating gives CASSEAGVPNTEAFF.

This clone appeared once. J is TRBJ2-3 and V is TRBV28; 8 positions agree with TRBD1. V lost 5 bases and J lost 2; bases outside the gene matches: 6. Germline V gene sequence: CDR1 MDHEN, CDR2 SYDVKM. The CDR3 is 15 residues long. Here the CDR3 reads CASSQRTGNTDTQYF. The CDR3, as DNA: TGTGCCAGCAGTCAACGGACAGGGAACACAGATACGCAGTATTTT.

This clone was picked up a small number of times. The chain couples TRBV18 to TRBJ1-1, with a possible D match to TRBD1 (5 bases). Germline V gene lookup returns CDR1 KGHSH and CDR2 LQKENI. The CDR3 contains 14 residues. Trimming left V 1 base short and J 3 bases short, with 9 bases between. CDR3 in DNA: TGTGCCAGCTCACCACGACTGGGGGACACTGAAGCTTTCTTT. This encodes CASSPRLGDTEAFF.

The CDR3 DNA reads TGTGCCAGTACCCGGGACACGCTTGCGCTCGAGCAGTACTTC. It is translated as CASTRDTLALEQYF. The V call is TRBV6-1, the J call TRBJ2-7; D may be TRBD1 (6 bases). CDR3 length: 14 residues. V dropped 9 bases and J dropped 6 bases, with 21 bases sitting between them. Germline V CDR1 and CDR2: MNHNS, SASEGT.